Listed here are 28 T cell receptor beta chains from one sample, sequenced in a study of cytomegalovirus exposure and HLA in healthy donors (dated by TCRdb to about 2017). Receptor libraries were prepared by the immunoSEQ multiplex PCR assay. The multiplex PCR relied on a mix of 60 forward primers for TCR Vbeta segments and 13 reverse primers for TCR Jbeta segments. TCRdb stores this immuneACCESS table with in-frame sequences only. Part of the clones is absent; in the studies checked, under half of the shortfall reflects unresolved V genes, and no reason is known for the rest. In all, the sample holds 95,000 to 150,000 clones, and over 60% of those were seen once. The ten largest clones add up to around 1.3% of the sample. Sequenced: PBMCs. The receptors were gathered from a female donor in good health and CMV-seronegative.

The sample holds a few counts of this clone. Here the CDR3 reads CASSLGPYSGSGNTIYF. The CDR3 nucleotides read TGTGCCAGCAGCTTAGGACCTTACAGTGGCTCTGGAAACACCATATATTTT. The chain is built from TRBV7-2 and TRBJ1-3; D is unclear. V was pared by 1 base and J by 0 bases, with 13 bases between. The CDR3 runs to 17 residues. Germline V gene sequence: CDR1 SGHTA, CDR2 FQGNSA.

The chain uses TRBV18 and TRBJ2-7; weak D call: TRBD2 (6 bases). The CDR3 length is 15 residues. The germline V and J ends were trimmed by 4 bases and 6 bases, with 19 bases remaining between them. Germline CDR1 and CDR2: KGHSH and LQKENI. DNA for the CDR3: TGTGCCAGCTCACGGGGACTCGCGGGGCTAGGCGAGCAGTACTTC. Translated: CASSRGLAGLGEQYF.

V and J are TRBV18 and TRBJ1-1; D gene unclear. Germline CDR1 KGHSH, CDR2 LQKENI. This CDR3 has 15 amino acids. The germline V and J ends were trimmed by 3 bases and 7 bases, with 18 bases remaining between them. The CDR3 DNA reads TGTGCCAGCTCACCCGGAGTTGGCGGGGTATTTGAAGCTTTCTTT. As protein: CASSPGVGGVFEAFF.

The V and J genes are TRBV7-8 and TRBJ2-7; 8 nucleotides agree with TRBD1. Germline V gene sequence: CDR1 SGHVS, CDR2 FQNEAQ. V lost 5 bases to trimming and J lost 1 base; unmatched junction nucleotides: 7. The CDR3 contains 15 residues. CDR3 DNA sequence: TGTGCCAGCAGCCGGGACAGGACTCCTTCCTACGAGCAGTACTTC. Amino acid sequence: CASSRDRTPSYEQYF.

This chain connects TRBV4-1 to TRBJ1-4, with TRBD1 matching over 8 bases. V lost 4 bases, J lost 7 bases, and 8 bases stayed unmatched. Germline V lookup: CDR1 MGHRA, CDR2 YSYEKL. The CDR3 extends over 15 amino acids. Here the CDR3 reads CASSLWTGLGEKLFF. CDR3 nucleotides: TGCGCCAGCAGCCTATGGACAGGGCTTGGTGAAAAACTGTTTTTT.

For the CDR3, the DNA is TGTGCCAGCAGCCTCGGGGTCCCAGATACGCAGTATTTT. The encoded protein is CASSLGVPDTQYF. The V and J genes are TRBV9 and TRBJ2-3, with D perhaps TRBD2 (5 bases). CDR1 SGDLS and CDR2 YYNGEE come from the germline V gene. The CDR3 has 13 residues. V gave up 4 bases and J gave up 4 bases, with 10 bases separating them.

The V and J genes are TRBV5-1 and TRBJ1-6, with a possible D match to TRBD1 (5 bases). V lost 3 bases to trimming and J lost 8 bases, with 12 bases between them. Per germline, CDR1 SGHRS and CDR2 YFSETQ. This CDR3 has 14 residues. The chain's CDR3 is CASSSGRGDSPLHF. The CDR3 coding sequence is TGCGCCAGCAGCTCGGGTAGGGGTGATTCACCCCTCCACTTT.

This clone was recorded once. The rearrangement joins TRBV5-5 to TRBJ1-1; possible D gene TRBD1, 5 bases. CDR1 and CDR2 from the germline V gene are SGHKS and YYEKEE (reference sequence). V gave up 4 bases and J gave up 1 base, with 8 bases separating them. The CDR3 runs 13 residues. This chain's CDR3 is CASSRDRNTEAFF. CDR3 bases: TGTGCCAGCAGCCGAGACAGGAACACTGAAGCTTTCTTT.

The rearrangement uses TRBV9 and TRBJ2-2; D remains ambiguous. With 1 base removed from V and 5 bases from J, the gap between germline ends came to 15 bases. Germline loops: CDR1 SGDLS, CDR2 YYNGEE. The CDR3 has 16 residues. CDR3 amino acids: CASSVTGERTTGELFF. The CDR3 region has the DNA TGTGCCAGCAGCGTAACTGGCGAGCGAACGACCGGGGAGCTGTTTTTT.

This clone has more than one count but fewer than ten. This chain joins TRBV25-1 and TRBJ2-7; a possible D gene is TRBD1 (6 bases). Germline CDR1 MGHDK, CDR2 SYGVNS. Trimming cost V 2 bases and J 3 bases, with 11 bases left between them. CDR3 size: 14 residues. CDR3 region: CASSERGMLYEQYF. The CDR3 DNA sequence: TGTGCCAGCAGTGAAAGGGGGATGCTCTACGAGCAGTACTTC.

The genes are TRBV6-1 and TRBJ1-5, with 8 bases identical to TRBD1. The V gene's germline CDR1 is MNHNS and CDR2 SASEGT. V dropped 5 bases and J dropped 5; count of bases not matched to a gene: 2. The CDR3 runs 13 residues. Here the CDR3 reads CASSRQGYQPQHF. CDR3 bases: TGTGCCAGCAGTCGACAGGGGTATCAGCCCCAGCATTTT.

V usage is TRBV9 and J usage is TRBJ2-2; no clear D gene. V lost 0 bases and J lost 7, with 13 bases in between. The CDR3 runs 15 residues. Germline CDR1 is SGDLS and CDR2 is YYNGEE. The CDR3 coding sequence is TGTGCCAGCAGCGTAGTGCCAGACGCAGGCGGGGAGCTGTTTTTT. It codes for CASSVVPDAGGELFF.

The chain couples TRBV19 to TRBJ2-7; 10 nucleotides align to TRBD2. With V trimmed by 1 base and J by 5 bases, 2 bases remained unmatched. Germline-derived CDR1 and CDR2 are LNHDA and SQIVND (reference sequence). This CDR3 has 14 residues. The CDR3 region has the DNA TGTGCCAGTAGTATAGGTCTAGCGGGGGACGAGCAGTACTTC. Translating gives CASSIGLAGDEQYF.

This clone was observed once. The chain combines TRBV7-3 with TRBJ1-1; D ambiguous. Germline V gene data show CDR1 as SGHTA and CDR2 as FQGTGA. The CDR3 loop spans 12 amino acids. The V gene lost 4 bases and the J gene lost 11 bases, with 14 bases spanning the gap. The CDR3 DNA follows: TGTGCCAGCAGCTGGCACGAGGCTCGGGCTTTCTTT. As protein: CASSWHEARAFF.

This clone was counted once. The V call is TRBV28, the J call TRBJ1-6, with D possibly TRBD1 on 6 matching bases. CDR1 is MDHEN and CDR2 is SYDVKM in the germline V gene. The CDR3 loop spans 17 amino acids. The ends were cut back, 3 bases at V and 9 bases at J, with 21 bases in the middle. The CDR3 nucleotides are TGTGCCAGCAGTTTTGGGGGGGCCTTAGTCGGAGGTTCACCCCTCCACTTT. Encoded protein: CASSFGGALVGGSPLHF.

This sequence joins TRBV2 and TRBJ2-7, with D perhaps TRBD1 (6 bases). From germline, CDR1 is SNHLY and CDR2 FYNNEI. With 11 bases removed from V and 0 bases from J, the gap between germline ends came to 14 bases. This CDR3 has 13 amino acids. CDR3 protein: CALGDTNSYEQYF. The CDR3 nucleotides read TGTGCCCTCGGGGACACCAACTCCTACGAGCAGTACTTC.

This chain joins TRBV5-4 and TRBJ2-2, with D perhaps matching TRBD2 (6 bases). V gave up 3 bases and J gave up 5 bases, with 17 bases separating them. The CDR3 spans 16 residues. Germline lookup yields CDR1 SGHNT and CDR2 YYREEE (reference sequence). The CDR3 DNA reads TGTGCCAGCAGCTCCGGACGGTGGGGGGAAACCGGGGAGCTGTTTTTT. It encodes CASSSGRWGETGELFF.

The chain couples TRBV6-5 to TRBJ2-7, with TRBD1 matching 9 bases. The CDR3 sequence is 14 residues long. The trim removed 2 bases at V and 3 bases at J, leaving 2 bases unmatched. Germline lookup yields CDR1 MNHEY and CDR2 SVGAGI. The CDR3 spells CASSYRDRVYEQYF. The CDR3, as DNA: TGTGCCAGCAGTTACCGGGACAGGGTCTACGAGCAGTACTTC.

V usage is TRBV6-5 and J usage is TRBJ2-1, with 9 bases identical to TRBD2. The J segment lost 8 bases and the V segment lost 8 bases, leaving 16 bases of the junction unmatched. The CDR3 spans 16 residues. Germline V lookup: CDR1 MNHEY, CDR2 SVGAGI. The CDR3 sequence: CASRSPLAGAVDEQFF. Here the CDR3 DNA reads TGTGCCAGCCGTTCGCCTTTAGCGGGGGCGGTCGATGAGCAGTTCTTC.

V usage is TRBV15 and J usage is TRBJ2-1, with TRBD2 as a possible D gene (6 bases). Germline V gives CDR1 LNHNV, CDR2 YYDKDF (reference sequence). This CDR3 is 14 amino acids long. V was shortened by 5 bases and J by 0 bases, with 8 bases between the two germline ends. The CDR3 protein is CATSGGNSYNEQFF. In nucleotides, the CDR3 is TGTGCCACCAGCGGCGGGAACTCCTACAATGAGCAGTTCTTC.

This chain links TRBV9 with TRBJ2-1; 9 bases match TRBD2. There are 18 residues in the CDR3. The V gene's germline CDR1 is SGDLS and CDR2 YYNGEE. V shed 1 base and J 0 bases; nucleotides not matched to a gene: 8. The CDR3 DNA follows: TGTGCCAGCAGCGTAAGGCGGGAGGGCGGTAGCTCCTACAATGAGCAGTTCTTC. Protein: CASSVRREGGSSYNEQFF.

There are a few counts of this clone. V and J are TRBV28 and TRBJ2-1; TRBD2 is a possible D gene (6 bases). Trimming removed 2 bases at V and 7 bases at J, with 18 bases between. Germline CDR1 is MDHEN and CDR2 is SYDVKM. CDR3 length: 16 amino acids. The CDR3 reads CASSLVAGWGRNEQFF. As DNA, the CDR3 is TGTGCCAGCAGTTTAGTGGCGGGGTGGGGTCGTAATGAGCAGTTCTTC. The full variable domain, completed using reference TRBV28 and TRBJ2-1, is DVKVTQSSRYLVKRTGEKVFLECVQDMDHENMFWYRQDPGLGLRLIYFSYDVKMKEKGDIPEGYSVSREKKERFSLILESASTNQTSMYLCASSLVAGWGRNEQFFGPGTRLTVL.

The gene calls are TRBV5-6 and TRBJ1-2; 9 bases agree with TRBD1. Germline-derived CDR1 and CDR2 are SGHDT and YYEEEE. This CDR3 has 14 residues. Losses at the gene ends were 4 bases for V and 8 bases for J; bases not matched to a gene: 9. The CDR3: CASSLRDRVGGYTF. Here the CDR3 DNA reads TGTGCCAGCAGCCTACGGGACAGGGTGGGGGGCTACACCTTC.

This chain uses TRBV19 with TRBJ1-1; D not resolved. The CDR3 totals 14 residues. Trimming shortened V by 3 bases and J by 4 bases, and 12 bases separated the two germline ends. Per germline, CDR1 LNHDA and CDR2 SQIVND (reference sequence). The CDR3: CASSISRGFTEAFF. The CDR3 DNA sequence: TGTGCCAGTAGTATCAGCCGAGGGTTCACTGAAGCTTTCTTT.

This chain joins TRBV9 and TRBJ2-7; 9 bases are a match to TRBD1. Germline V CDR1 and CDR2: SGDLS, YYNGEE. V lost 2 bases, J lost 4 bases, and 13 bases stayed unmatched. The CDR3 loop spans 17 amino acids. CDR3 amino acids: CASSVSGTGSLRYEQYF. Written as DNA, the CDR3 is TGTGCCAGCAGCGTTTCCGGGACAGGGTCCCTCCGTTACGAGCAGTACTTC.

The V call is TRBV11-3, the J call TRBJ1-1; D remains ambiguous. Per germline, CDR1 SGHNT and CDR2 YENEEA. Trimming shortened V by 5 bases and J by 1 base, and 11 bases separated the two germline ends. The CDR3 extends over 14 amino acids. In DNA form, the CDR3 reads TGTGCCAGCAGCCCCTCTCCTTCGAACACTGAAGCTTTCTTT. Residues: CASSPSPSNTEAFF.

The chain links TRBV25-1 to TRBJ1-1, with D uncertain. CDR1 and CDR2 (germline): MGHDK, SYGVNS. The CDR3 loop spans 12 amino acids. V gave up 3 bases and J gave up 2 bases, with 4 bases separating them. The DNA for the CDR3 is TGTGCCAGCAGTGACCGTAACACTGAAGCTTTCTTT. Translation: CASSDRNTEAFF.

The rearrangement links TRBV11-2 to TRBJ2-5, with 14 bases aligning to TRBD2. Germline CDR1 reads SGHAT; CDR2 reads FQNNGV. J gave up 2 bases and V 5 bases, and 10 bases lay outside the gene matches. This CDR3 comprises 18 residues. The CDR3 coding sequence is TGTGCCAGCAGCCGGACTAGCGGGGGGTTGGGACAACAAGAGACCCAGTACTTC. Protein: CASSRTSGGLGQQETQYF. The whole variable domain, remainder taken from reference TRBV11-2 and TRBJ2-5, is EAGVAQSPRYKIIEKRQSVAFWCNPISGHATLYWYQQILGQGPKLLIQFQNNGVVDDSQLPKDRFSAERLKGVDSTLKIQPAKLEDSAVYLCASSRTSGGLGQQETQYFGPGTRLLVL.